This T cell receptor beta chain was profiled in a study of blood T cell repertoires in COVID-19. Study in general: T cells, B-cell-depleted T cells, or PBMCs provided the cDNA or gDNA that served as material.

CDR1 SGHVS and CDR2 FQNEAQ come from the germline V gene. J lost 3 bases, V lost 6 bases, and 1 base had no gene match. The CDR3 loop spans 13 amino acids. The assay was immunoSEQ multiplex PCR, and TCRdb's table has in-frame clones only and misses some. The data show approximately 220,000 clones, roughly 80% seen once. The sequencing sample was made of peripheral blood. V is TRBV7-8 and J is TRBJ2-2; 7 bases agree with TRBD1. This TCR was sampled from a woman in her 70s with acute or convalescent COVID-19. This CDR3 reads CASRGQYTGELFF. The CDR3 nucleotides read TGTGCCAGCAGGGGACAGTACACCGGGGAGCTGTTTTTT.